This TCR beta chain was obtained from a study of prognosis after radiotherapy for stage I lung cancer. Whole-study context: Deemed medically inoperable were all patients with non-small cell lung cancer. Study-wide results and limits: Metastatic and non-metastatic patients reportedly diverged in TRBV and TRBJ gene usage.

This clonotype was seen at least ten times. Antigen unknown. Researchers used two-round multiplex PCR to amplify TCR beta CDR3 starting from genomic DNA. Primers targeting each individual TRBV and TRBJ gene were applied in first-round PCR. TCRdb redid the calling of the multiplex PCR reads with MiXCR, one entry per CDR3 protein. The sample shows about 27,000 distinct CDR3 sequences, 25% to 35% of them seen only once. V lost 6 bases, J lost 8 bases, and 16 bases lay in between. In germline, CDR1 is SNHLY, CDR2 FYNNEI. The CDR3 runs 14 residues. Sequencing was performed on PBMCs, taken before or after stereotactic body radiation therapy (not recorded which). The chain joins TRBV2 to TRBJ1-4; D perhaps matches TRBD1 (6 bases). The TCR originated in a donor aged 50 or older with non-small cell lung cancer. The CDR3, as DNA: TGTGCCAGCAGGGGGAACAGGGCGGGGGAAAAACTGTTTTTT. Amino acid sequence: CASRGNRAGEKLFF.